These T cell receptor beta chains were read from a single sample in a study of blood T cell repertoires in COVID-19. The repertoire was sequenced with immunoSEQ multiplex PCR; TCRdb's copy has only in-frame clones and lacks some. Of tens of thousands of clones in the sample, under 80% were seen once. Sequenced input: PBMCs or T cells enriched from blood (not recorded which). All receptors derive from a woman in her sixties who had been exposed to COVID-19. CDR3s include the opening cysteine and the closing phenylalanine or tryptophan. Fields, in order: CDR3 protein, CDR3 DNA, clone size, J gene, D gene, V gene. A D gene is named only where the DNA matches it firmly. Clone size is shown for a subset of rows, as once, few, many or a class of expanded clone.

CASRSGQSLNQPQHF TGTGCCAGCAGGAGCGGACAGTCTCTGAATCAGCCCCAGCATTTT . TRBJ1-5 . TRBV27
CASSTHGFWTGELFF TGTGCCAGCAGTACTCACGGGTTTTGGACCGGGGAGCTGTTTTTT . TRBJ2-2 . TRBV27
CASSLGSGGSGTQYF TGTGCCAGCAGTTTAGGTAGCGGGGGGTCGGGGACCCAGTACTTC . TRBJ2-5 TRBD2 TRBV27
CASSQDPGGLQETQYF TGTGCCAGCAGCCAAGACCCGGGGGGGCTTCAAGAGACCCAGTACTTC . TRBJ2-5 TRBD2 TRBV7-8
CASSLETGGHTEAFF TGCGCCAGCAGCTTGGAAACAGGGGGCCACACTGAAGCTTTCTTT . TRBJ1-1 TRBD1 TRBV5-1
CASSPYGGEQFF TGTGCCAGCAGCCCTTATGGCGGTGAGCAGTTCTTC . TRBJ2-1 . TRBV12-3/TRBV12-4
CASSQDGRQPQHF TGTGCCAGCAGCCAAGATGGTAGACAGCCCCAGCATTTT few TRBJ1-5 . TRBV3-1/TRBV3-2
CASSPSSGSSYNEQFF TGTGCCAGCAGTCCCTCCAGCGGTAGCTCCTACAATGAGCAGTTCTTC . TRBJ2-1 . TRBV27
CASSQGGPTDTQYF TGTGCCAGCAGCCAAGGTGGCCCGACAGATACGCAGTATTTT . TRBJ2-3 . TRBV14
CASSWGLAGVEGEQYF TGTGCCAGCAGTTGGGGACTAGCGGGAGTTGAGGGCGAGCAGTACTTC . TRBJ2-7 TRBD2 TRBV6-5
CATSDLYEQYF TGTGCCACCAGTGACCTATACGAGCAGTACTTC once TRBJ2-7 . TRBV24-1
CASSLLTSGGPGEQYF TGTGCCAGCAGTCTCCTGACTAGCGGGGGGCCTGGGGAGCAGTACTTC . TRBJ2-7 TRBD2 TRBV27
CASSLGALGTETQYF TGCGCCAGCAGCTTGGGTGCACTCGGTACAGAGACCCAGTACTTC few TRBJ2-5 . TRBV5-1
CASSPGWNTEAFF TGTGCCAGCAGCCCAGGGTGGAACACTGAAGCTTTCTTT . TRBJ1-1 . TRBV9
CASSSGRRQGNTIYF TGTGCCAGCAGTTCCGGGAGAAGGCAAGGAAACACCATATATTTT . TRBJ1-3 . TRBV6-5
CASSLGGGGPSGLTDTQYF TGTGCCAGCAGCTTAGGAGGGGGCGGACCCTCGGGACTCACAGATACGCAGTATTTT few TRBJ2-3 . TRBV7-9
CASSRGTETSGTKNEQYF TGTGCTTCTTCAAGGGGAACCGAGACTAGCGGGACTAAGAACGAGCAGTACTTC . TRBJ2-7 TRBD2 TRBV30
CASSFRTGSNQPQHF TGTGCCAGCAGTTTCCGGACGGGGAGCAATCAGCCCCAGCATTTT . TRBJ1-5 . TRBV28
CASSLLPGTGGSYEQYF TGTGCTAGCAGCCTCCTTCCTGGGACAGGGGGATCCTACGAGCAGTACTTC . TRBJ2-7 TRBD1 TRBV7-7
CASSAYGTGLAEQYF TGTGCCAGCAGCGCCTACGGGACAGGATTAGCCGAGCAGTACTTC once TRBJ2-7 TRBD1 TRBV5-6
CASSSPGAGSPLHF TGTGCCAGCAGCTCCCCAGGGGCTGGTTCACCCCTCCACTTT few TRBJ1-6 . TRBV9
CASRDGGGTQYF TGTGCCAGCAGAGACGGGGGAGGGACCCAGTACTTC . TRBJ2-5 . TRBV6-5
CATSRVGTGNNQPQHF TGTGCCACCAGCAGAGTGGGGACAGGTAACAATCAGCCCCAGCATTTT . TRBJ1-5 TRBD1 TRBV15
CASETGVSYNEQFF TGTGCCAGCGAGACAGGGGTATCCTACAATGAGCAGTTCTTC . TRBJ2-1 TRBD1 TRBV28
CASSLTGEDTIYF TGTGCCAGCAGTTTAACAGGGGAAGACACCATATATTTT . TRBJ1-3 TRBD1 TRBV28
CAWSRLGTTTGELFF TGTGCCTGGAGCCGGCTGGGGACAACCACCGGGGAGCTGTTTTTT . TRBJ2-2 . TRBV30
CASSLSGLAGGIEQFF TGTGCCAGCAGTTTATCGGGCCTAGCGGGGGGTATTGAGCAGTTCTTC . TRBJ2-1 TRBD2 TRBV28
CASSLVGPNQPQHF TGTGCCAGCAGTTTGGTGGGGCCCAATCAGCCCCAGCATTTT . TRBJ1-5 . TRBV27
CASSPAAIYGYTF TGTGCCAGCAGCCCGGCGGCAATTTATGGCTACACCTTC . TRBJ1-2 . TRBV3-1/TRBV3-2
CATWTGNEQYF TGTGCCACCTGGACAGGGAACGAGCAGTACTTC few TRBJ2-7 TRBD1 TRBV6-5
CASSPGRQSSGNTIYF TGTGCCAGCAGTCCCGGCAGGCAGAGCTCTGGAAACACCATATATTTT many TRBJ1-3 . TRBV2
CASSRESSGNTIYF TGTGCCAGCAGTCGAGAGAGCTCTGGAAACACCATATATTTT . TRBJ1-3 . TRBV3-1/TRBV3-2
CASSLGRYNEQFF TGTGCCAGCAGCTTAGGCAGGTACAATGAGCAGTTCTTC . TRBJ2-1 . TRBV7-2
CAWTPRGTYRGEQFF TGTGCCTGGACCCCCCGAGGGACTTACCGCGGTGAGCAGTTCTTC . TRBJ2-1 . TRBV30
CASSPEVGGRYGTQYF TGTGCCAGCAGCCCCGAAGTCGGCGGCCGGTATGGGACCCAGTACTTC . TRBJ2-5 . TRBV7-6
CASMKGTVEAFF TGTGCCAGCATGAAGGGGACAGTTGAAGCTTTCTTT . TRBJ1-1 TRBD1 TRBV2